This TCR beta chain came from a study of untreated major depressive disorder. For this clone: The antigen remains unidentified.

Produced via immunoSEQ multiplex PCR; TCRdb's table is partial and in-frame only. The sample gives more than 15,000 clones, about 92% of which show up once; 0.5% to 0.65% is in the top ten. The V end was cut by 5 bases, the J end by 4 bases, with 14 bases between. The length of the CDR3 is 14 residues. Germline V gene lookup returns CDR1 KGHSH and CDR2 LQKENI. Study-wide results and caveats: Compared with controls, depressed patients showed more TRBV05-01 (Vbeta 5.1) usage in CD4+ T cells.

This clonotype was obtained from a woman in her thirties or forties with major depressive disorder. Specimen: CD4+ T cells from PBMCs. The gene calls are TRBV18 and TRBJ1-2; D not resolved. The CDR3 coding sequence is TGTGCCAGCTCAGTGGTAGACGGCACCTATGGCTACACCTTC. Its translation: CASSVVDGTYGYTF. Based on the CDR3 plus reference TRBV18 and TRBJ1-2, the full variable domain is NAGVMQNPRHLVRRRGQEARLRCSPMKGHSHVYWYRQLPEEGLKFMVYLQKENIIDESGMPKERFSAEFPKEGPSILRIQQVVRGDSAAYFCASSVVDGTYGYTFGSGTRLTVV.